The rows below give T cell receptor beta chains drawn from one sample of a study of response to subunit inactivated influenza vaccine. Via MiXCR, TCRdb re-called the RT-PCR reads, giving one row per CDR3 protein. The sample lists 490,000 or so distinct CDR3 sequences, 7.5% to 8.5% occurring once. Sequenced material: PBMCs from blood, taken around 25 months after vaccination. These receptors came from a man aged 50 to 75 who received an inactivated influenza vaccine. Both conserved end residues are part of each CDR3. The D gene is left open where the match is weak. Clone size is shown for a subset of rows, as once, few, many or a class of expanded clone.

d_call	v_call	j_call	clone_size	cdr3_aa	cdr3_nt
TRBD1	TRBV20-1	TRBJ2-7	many	CSARLPGTGNAYEQYF	TGCAGTGCTAGACTTCCCGGGACAGGGAATGCCTACGAGCAGTACTTC
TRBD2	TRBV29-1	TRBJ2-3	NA	CSVGREAGSDTQYF	TGCAGCGTAGGGCGGGAGGCCGGGAGTGATACGCAGTATTTT
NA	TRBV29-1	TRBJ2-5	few	CSVKGRTQYF	TGCAGCGTTAAAGGGAGGACCCAGTACTTC
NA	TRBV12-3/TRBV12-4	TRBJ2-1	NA	CASSLPPSPVRSYNEQFF	TGTGCCAGCAGTTTACCCCCGAGTCCCGTTCGTTCCTACAATGAGCAGTTCTTC
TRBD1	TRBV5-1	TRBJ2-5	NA	CASSLFGTGQETQYF	TGCGCCAGCAGCTTGTTCGGGACAGGGCAAGAGACCCAGTACTTC
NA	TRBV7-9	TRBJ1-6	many	CASSLAGESPLHF	TGTGCCAGCAGCTTAGCGGGGGAATCACCCCTCCACTTT
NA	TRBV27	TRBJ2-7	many	CASSLGRGEQYF	TGCGCCAGCAGCTTGGGCCGGGGCGAGCAGTACTTC
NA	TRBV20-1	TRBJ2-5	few	CSARDPRGGETQYF	TGCAGTGCTAGAGACCCCAGGGGCGGGGAGACCCAGTACTTC
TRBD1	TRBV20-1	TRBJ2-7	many	CSALGQGGGQGQYF	TGCAGTGCCCTTGGACAGGGTGGAGGGCAAGGGCAGTACTTC
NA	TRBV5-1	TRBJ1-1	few	CASSFQGGPEAFF	TGCGCCAGCAGCTTCCAAGGAGGTCCTGAAGCTTTCTTT